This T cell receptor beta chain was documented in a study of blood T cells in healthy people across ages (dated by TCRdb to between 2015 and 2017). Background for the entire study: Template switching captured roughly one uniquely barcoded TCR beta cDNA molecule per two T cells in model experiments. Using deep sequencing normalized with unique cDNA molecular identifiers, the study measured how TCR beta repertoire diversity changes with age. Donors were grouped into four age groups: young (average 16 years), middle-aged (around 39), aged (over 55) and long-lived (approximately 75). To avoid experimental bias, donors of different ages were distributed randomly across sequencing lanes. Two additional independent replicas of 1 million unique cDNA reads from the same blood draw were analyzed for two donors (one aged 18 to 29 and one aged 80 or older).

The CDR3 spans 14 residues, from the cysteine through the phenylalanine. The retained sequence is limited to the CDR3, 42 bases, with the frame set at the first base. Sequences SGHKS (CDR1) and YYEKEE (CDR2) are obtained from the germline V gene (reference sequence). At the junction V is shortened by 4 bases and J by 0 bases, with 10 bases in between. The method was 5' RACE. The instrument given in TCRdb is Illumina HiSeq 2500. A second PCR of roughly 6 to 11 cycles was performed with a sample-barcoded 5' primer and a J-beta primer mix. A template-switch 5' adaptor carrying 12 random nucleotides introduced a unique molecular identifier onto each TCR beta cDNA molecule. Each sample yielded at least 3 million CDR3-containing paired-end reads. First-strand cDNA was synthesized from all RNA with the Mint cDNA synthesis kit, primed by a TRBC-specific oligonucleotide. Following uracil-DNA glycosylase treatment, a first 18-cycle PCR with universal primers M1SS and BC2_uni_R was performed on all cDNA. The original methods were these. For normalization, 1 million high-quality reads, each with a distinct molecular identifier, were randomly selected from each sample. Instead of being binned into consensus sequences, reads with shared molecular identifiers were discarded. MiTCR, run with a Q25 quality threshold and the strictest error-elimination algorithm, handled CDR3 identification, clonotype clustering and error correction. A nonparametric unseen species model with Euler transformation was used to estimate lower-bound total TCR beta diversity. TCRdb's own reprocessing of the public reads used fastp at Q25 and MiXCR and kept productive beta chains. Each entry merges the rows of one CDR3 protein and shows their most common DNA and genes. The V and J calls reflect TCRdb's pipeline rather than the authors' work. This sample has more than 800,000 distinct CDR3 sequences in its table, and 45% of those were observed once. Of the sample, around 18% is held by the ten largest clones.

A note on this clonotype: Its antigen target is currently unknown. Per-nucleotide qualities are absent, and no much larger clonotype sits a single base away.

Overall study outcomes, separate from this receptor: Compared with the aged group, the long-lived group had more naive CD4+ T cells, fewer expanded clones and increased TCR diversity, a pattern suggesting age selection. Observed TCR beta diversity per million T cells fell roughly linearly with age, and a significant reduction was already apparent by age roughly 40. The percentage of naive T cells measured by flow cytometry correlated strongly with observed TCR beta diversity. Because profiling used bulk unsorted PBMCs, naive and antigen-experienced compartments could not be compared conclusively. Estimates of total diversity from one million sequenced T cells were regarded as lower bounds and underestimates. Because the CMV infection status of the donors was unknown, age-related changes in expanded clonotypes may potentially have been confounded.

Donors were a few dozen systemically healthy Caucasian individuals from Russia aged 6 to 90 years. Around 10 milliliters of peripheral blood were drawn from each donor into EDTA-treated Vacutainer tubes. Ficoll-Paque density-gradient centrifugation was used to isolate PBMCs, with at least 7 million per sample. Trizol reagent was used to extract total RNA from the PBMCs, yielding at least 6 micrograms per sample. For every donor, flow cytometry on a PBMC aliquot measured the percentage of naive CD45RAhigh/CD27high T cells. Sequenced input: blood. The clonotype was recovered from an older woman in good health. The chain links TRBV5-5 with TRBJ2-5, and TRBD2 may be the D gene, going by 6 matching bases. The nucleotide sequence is TGTGCCAGCAGCGGACGGGACTACCAAGAGACCCAGTACTTC. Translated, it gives CASSGRDYQETQYF.